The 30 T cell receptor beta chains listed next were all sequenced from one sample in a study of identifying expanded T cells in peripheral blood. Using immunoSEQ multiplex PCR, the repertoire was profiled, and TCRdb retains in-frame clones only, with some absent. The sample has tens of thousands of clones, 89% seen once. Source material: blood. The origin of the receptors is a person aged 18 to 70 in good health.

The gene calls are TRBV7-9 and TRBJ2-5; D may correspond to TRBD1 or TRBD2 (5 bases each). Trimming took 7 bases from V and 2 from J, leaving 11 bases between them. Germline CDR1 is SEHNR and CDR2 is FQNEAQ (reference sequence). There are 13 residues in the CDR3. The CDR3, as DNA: TGTGCCAGCACGGTGTGGGGGCAAGAGACCCAGTACTTC. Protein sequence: CASTVWGQETQYF. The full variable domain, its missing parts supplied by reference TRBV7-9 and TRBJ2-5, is DTGVSQNPRHKITKRGQNVTFRCDPISEHNRLYWYRQTLGQGPEFLTYFQNEAQLEKSRLLSDRFSAERPKGSFSTLEIQRTEQGDSAMYLCASTVWGQETQYFGPGTRLLVL.

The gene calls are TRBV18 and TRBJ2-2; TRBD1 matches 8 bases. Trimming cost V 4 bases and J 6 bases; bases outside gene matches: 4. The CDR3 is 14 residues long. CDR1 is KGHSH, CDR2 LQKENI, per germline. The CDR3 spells CASSRSQGAGELFF. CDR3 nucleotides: TGTGCCAGCTCACGATCACAGGGGGCCGGGGAGCTGTTTTTT.

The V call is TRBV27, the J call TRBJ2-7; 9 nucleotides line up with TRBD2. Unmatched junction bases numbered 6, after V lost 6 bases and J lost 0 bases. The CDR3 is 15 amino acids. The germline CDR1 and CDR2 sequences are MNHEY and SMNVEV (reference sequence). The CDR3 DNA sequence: TGTGCCAGCAGCAATAGCGGGAGTTACTCCTACGAGCAGTACTTC. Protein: CASSNSGSYSYEQYF.

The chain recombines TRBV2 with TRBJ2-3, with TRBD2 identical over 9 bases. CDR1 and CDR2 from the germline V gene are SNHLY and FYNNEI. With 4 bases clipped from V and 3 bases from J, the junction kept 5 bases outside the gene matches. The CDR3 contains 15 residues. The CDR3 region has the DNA TGTGCCAGCAGTGCCCGTAGCGGGGGAACAGATACGCAGTATTTT. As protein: CASSARSGGTDTQYF.

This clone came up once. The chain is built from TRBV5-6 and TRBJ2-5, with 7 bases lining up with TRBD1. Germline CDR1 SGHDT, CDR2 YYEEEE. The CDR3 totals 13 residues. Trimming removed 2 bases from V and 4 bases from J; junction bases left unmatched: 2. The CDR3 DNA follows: TGTGCCAGCAGCTTAGACAGGGCAGAGACCCAGTACTTC. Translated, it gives CASSLDRAETQYF. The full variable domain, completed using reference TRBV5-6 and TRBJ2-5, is DAGVTQSPTHLIKTRGQQVTLRCSPKSGHDTVSWYQQALGQGPQFIFQYYEEEERQRGNFPDRFSGHQFPNYSSELNVNALLLGDSALYLCASSLDRAETQYFGPGTRLLVL.

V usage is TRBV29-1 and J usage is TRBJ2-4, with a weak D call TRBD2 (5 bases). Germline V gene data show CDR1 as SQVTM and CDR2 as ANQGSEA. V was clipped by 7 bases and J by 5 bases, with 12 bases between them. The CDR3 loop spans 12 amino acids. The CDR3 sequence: CSATGIQNIQYF. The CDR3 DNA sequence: TGCAGCGCAACCGGGATTCAAAACATTCAGTACTTC. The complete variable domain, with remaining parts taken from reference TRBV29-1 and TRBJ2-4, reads SAVISQKPSRDICQRGTSLTIQCQVDSQVTMMFWYRQQPGQSLTLIATANQGSEATYESGFVIDKFPISRPNLTFSTLTVSNMSPEDSSIYLCSATGIQNIQYFGAGTRLSVL.

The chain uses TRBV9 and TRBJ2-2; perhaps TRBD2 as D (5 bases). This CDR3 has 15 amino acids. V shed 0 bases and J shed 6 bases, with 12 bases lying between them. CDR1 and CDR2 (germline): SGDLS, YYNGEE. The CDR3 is CASSVGGTGSGELFF. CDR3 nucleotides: TGTGCCAGCAGCGTAGGGGGAACGGGGTCCGGGGAGCTGTTTTTT.

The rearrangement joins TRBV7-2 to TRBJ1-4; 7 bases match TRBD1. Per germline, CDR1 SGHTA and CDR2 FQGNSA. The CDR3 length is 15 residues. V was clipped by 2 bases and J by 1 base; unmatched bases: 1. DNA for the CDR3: TGTGCCAGCAGCTTAAACAGGGGAACTAATGAAAAACTGTTTTTT. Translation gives CASSLNRGTNEKLFF.

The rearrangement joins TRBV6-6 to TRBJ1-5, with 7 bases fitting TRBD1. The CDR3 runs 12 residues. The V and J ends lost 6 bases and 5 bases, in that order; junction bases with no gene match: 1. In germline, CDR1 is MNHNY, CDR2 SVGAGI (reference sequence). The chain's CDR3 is CASRQGDQPQHF. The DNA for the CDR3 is TGTGCCAGCAGGCAGGGGGATCAGCCCCAGCATTTT.

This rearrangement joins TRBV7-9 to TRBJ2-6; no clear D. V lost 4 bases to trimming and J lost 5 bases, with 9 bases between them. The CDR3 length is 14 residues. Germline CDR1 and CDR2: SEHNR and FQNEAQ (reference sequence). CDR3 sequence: CASSSPSRANVLTF. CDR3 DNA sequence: TGTGCCAGCAGCTCCCCCAGTAGGGCCAACGTCCTGACTTTC. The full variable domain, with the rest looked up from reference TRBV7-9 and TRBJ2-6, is DTGVSQNPRHKITKRGQNVTFRCDPISEHNRLYWYRQTLGQGPEFLTYFQNEAQLEKSRLLSDRFSAERPKGSFSTLEIQRTEQGDSAMYLCASSSPSRANVLTFGAGSRLTVL.

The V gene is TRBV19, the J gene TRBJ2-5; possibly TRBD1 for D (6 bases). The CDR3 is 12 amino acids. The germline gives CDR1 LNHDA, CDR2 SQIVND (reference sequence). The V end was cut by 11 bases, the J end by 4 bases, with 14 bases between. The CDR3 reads CASRGGLETQYF. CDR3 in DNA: TGTGCCTCTAGAGGGGGTTTAGAGACCCAGTACTTC.

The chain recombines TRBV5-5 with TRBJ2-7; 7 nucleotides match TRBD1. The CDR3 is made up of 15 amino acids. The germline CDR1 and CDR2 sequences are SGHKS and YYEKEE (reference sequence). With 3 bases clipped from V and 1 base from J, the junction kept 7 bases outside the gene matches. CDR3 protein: CASSSTGTASYEQYF. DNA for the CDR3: TGTGCCAGCAGCTCAACCGGGACAGCATCCTACGAGCAGTACTTC.

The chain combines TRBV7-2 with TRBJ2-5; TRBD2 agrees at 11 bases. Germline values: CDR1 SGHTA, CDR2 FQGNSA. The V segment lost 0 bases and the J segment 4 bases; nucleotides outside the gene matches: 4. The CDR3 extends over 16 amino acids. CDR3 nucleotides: TGTGCCAGCAGCTTAGCTAGCGGGGGGGCCTTAGAGACCCAGTACTTC. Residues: CASSLASGGALETQYF.

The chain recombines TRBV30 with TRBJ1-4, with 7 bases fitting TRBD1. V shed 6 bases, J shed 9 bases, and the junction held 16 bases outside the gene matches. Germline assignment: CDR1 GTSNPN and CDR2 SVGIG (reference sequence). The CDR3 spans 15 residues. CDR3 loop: CACRGGEGGKKKLFF. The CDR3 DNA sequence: TGTGCCTGCAGGGGTGGGGAAGGGGGCAAAAAAAAACTGTTTTTT.

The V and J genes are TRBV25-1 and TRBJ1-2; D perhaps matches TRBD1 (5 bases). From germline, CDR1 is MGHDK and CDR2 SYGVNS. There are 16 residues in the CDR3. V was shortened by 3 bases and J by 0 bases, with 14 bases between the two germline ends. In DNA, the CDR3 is TGTGCCAGCAGTGATCAGGGCTCCCCTGCTAACTATGGCTACACCTTC. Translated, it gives CASSDQGSPANYGYTF.

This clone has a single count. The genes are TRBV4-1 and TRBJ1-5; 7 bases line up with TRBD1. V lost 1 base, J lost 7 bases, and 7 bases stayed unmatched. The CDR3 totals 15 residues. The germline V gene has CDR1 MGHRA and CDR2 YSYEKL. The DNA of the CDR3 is TGCGCCAGCAGCCAAGCCGGGACAGCCAGACAGCCCCAGCATTTT. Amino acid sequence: CASSQAGTARQPQHF.

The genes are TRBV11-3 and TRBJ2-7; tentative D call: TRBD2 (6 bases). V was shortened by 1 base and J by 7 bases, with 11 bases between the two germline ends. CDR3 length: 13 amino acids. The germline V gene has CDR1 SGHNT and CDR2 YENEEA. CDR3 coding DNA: TGTGCCAGCAGCTTAGTCGTGGGGGGAGAGCAGTACTTC. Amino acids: CASSLVVGGEQYF.

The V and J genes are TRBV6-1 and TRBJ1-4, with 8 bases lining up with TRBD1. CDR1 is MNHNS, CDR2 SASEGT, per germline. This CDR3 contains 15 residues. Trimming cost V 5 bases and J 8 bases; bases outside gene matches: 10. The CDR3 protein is CASSSGQGGEEKLFF. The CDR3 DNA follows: TGTGCCAGCAGTAGTGGACAGGGCGGAGAAGAAAAACTGTTTTTT.

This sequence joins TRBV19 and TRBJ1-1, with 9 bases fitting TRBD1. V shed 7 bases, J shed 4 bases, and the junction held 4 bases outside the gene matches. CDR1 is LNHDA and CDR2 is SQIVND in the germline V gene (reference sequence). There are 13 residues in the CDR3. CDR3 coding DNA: TGTGCCAGTATTTTGGGACAGGGCACTGAAGCTTTCTTT. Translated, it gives CASILGQGTEAFF.

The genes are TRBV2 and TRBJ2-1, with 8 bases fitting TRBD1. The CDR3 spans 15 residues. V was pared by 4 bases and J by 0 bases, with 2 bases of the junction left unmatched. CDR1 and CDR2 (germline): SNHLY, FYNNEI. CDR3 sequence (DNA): TGTGCCAGCAGTGTGGACAGGGCCTCCTACAATGAGCAGTTCTTC. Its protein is CASSVDRASYNEQFF.

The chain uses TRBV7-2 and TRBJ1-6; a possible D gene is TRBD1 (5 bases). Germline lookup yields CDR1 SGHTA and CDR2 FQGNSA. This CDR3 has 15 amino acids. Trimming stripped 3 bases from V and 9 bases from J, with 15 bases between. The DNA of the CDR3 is TGTGCCAGCAGCTTTTTAGGGGAGAGGAGTTCACCCCTCCACTTT. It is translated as CASSFLGERSSPLHF.

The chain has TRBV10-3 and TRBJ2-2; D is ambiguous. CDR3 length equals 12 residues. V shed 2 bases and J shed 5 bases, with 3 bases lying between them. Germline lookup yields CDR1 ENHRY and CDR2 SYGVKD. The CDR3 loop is CAISEGTGELFF. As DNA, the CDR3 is TGTGCCATCAGTGAGGGGACCGGGGAGCTGTTTTTT.

The CDR3 sequence is CASSFRGTSGGEYEQYF. The CDR3, as DNA: TGTGCCAGCAGCTTTAGAGGGACTAGCGGGGGGGAATACGAGCAGTACTTC. The chain recombines TRBV7-2 with TRBJ2-5, with 16 bases lining up with TRBD2. The better agreement between TRBJ2-7 and the DNA end casts doubt on the J call. This CDR3 is 17 amino acids long. Germline values: CDR1 SGHTA, CDR2 FQGNSA.

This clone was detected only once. The CDR3 is CASSREGVGDGYTF. In DNA form, the CDR3 reads TGTGCCAGCAGCCGCGAGGGGGTCGGGGATGGCTACACCTTC. The gene calls are TRBV6-6 and TRBJ1-2; a weak D match, TRBD1 (6 bases). The CDR3 spans 14 residues. V gave up 6 bases and J gave up 6 bases, with 17 bases separating them. Looked up from germline, CDR1 is MNHNY and CDR2 is SVGAGI (reference sequence).

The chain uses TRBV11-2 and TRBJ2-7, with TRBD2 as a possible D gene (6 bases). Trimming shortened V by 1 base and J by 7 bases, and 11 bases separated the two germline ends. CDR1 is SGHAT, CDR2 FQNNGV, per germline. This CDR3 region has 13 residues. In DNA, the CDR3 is TGTGCCAGCAGCTTAGTCATGGGGAGGGAGCAGTACTTC. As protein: CASSLVMGREQYF.

CDR3: CASSPLQGREGYTF. In DNA, the CDR3 is TGTGCCAGCAGTCCCCTTCAGGGGCGGGAGGGCTACACCTTC. V gene TRBV28 combines with J gene TRBJ1-2, with D maybe TRBD1 (6 bases). CDR1 is MDHEN and CDR2 is SYDVKM in the germline V gene. Trimming removed 5 bases from V and 8 bases from J, with 18 bases in between. The CDR3 extends over 14 amino acids.

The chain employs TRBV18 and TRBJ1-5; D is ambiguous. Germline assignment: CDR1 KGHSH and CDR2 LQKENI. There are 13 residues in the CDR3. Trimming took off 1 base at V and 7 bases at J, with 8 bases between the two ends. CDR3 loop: CASSPRMEQPQHF. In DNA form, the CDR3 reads TGTGCCAGCTCACCACGGATGGAGCAGCCCCAGCATTTT.

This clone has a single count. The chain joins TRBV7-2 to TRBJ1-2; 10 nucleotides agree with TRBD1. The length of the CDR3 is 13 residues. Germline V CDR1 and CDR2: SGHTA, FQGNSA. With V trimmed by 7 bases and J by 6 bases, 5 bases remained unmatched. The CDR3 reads CASTKGTGDGYTF. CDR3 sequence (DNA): TGTGCCAGCACCAAAGGGACAGGGGATGGCTACACCTTC.

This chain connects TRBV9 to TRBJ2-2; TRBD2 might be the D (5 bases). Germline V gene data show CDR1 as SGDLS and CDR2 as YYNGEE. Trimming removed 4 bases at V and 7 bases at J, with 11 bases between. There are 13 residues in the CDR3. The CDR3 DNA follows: TGTGCCAGCAGCCCGAGCGGTTACGGGGAGCTGTTTTTT. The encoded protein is CASSPSGYGELFF. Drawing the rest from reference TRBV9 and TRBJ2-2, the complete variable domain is DSGVTQTPKHLITATGQRVTLRCSPRSGDLSVYWYQQSLDQGLQFLIQYYNGEERAKGNILERFSAQQFPDLHSELNLSSLELGDSALYFCASSPSGYGELFFGEGSRLTVL.

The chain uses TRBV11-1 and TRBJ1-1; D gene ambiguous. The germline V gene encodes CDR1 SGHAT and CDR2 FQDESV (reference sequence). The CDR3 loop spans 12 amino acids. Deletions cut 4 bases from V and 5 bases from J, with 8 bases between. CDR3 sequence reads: CASSSRMTEAFF. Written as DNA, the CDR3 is TGTGCCAGCAGCTCCCGTATGACTGAAGCTTTCTTT.